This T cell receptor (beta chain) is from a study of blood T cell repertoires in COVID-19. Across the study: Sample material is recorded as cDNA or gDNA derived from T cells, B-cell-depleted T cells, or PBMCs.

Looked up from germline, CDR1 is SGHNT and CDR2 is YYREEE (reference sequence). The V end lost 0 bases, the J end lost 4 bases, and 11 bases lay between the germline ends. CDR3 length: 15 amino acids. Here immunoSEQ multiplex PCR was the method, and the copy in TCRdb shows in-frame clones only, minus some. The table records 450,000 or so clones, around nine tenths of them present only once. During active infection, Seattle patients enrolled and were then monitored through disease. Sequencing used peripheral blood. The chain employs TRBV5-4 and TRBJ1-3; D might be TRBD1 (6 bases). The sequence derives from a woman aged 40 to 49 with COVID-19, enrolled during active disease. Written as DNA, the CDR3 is TGTGCCAGCAGCTTGGACAGGGTAAAGGGAAACACCATATATTTT. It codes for CASSLDRVKGNTIYF. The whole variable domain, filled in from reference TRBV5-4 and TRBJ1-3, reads ETGVTQSPTHLIKTRGQQVTLRCSSQSGHNTVSWYQQALGQGPQFIFQYYREEENGRGNFPPRFSGLQFPNYSSELNVNALELDDSALYLCASSLDRVKGNTIYFGEGSWLTVV.